This T cell receptor beta chain was sequenced during a study of human T cells and chemical hapten exposure. Study information: Skin on the upper inner arm, approximately 2 cm by approximately 2 cm in size, was sensitized with 2% DPC.

The J segment lost 6 bases and the V segment lost 1 base, leaving 6 bases of the junction unmatched. Germline loops: CDR1 MDHEN, CDR2 SYDVKM. The CDR3 consists of 14 residues. This clonotype was counted only a few times. Its antigen is not identified. Each CDR3 protein is one row after TCRdb ran MiXCR on the RACE reads. The table has 73,000 or so distinct CDR3 sequences, over 6.5% seen once. Findings and caveats of the study: After DPC sensitization, TCRs above 1 in 1000 frequency showed no change.

Described time point: patch test 2, 6 weeks after DPC sensitization. Stated treatment: therapeutic diphenylcyclopropenone sensitization with weekly scalp DPC. Sample donors consisted of patients with alopecia, aged 18 to 70 years, who were suitable for DPC. From whole blood left unfractionated, total RNA was extracted. The chain joins TRBV28 to TRBJ2-7; 7 bases are shared with TRBD2. The sample was whole blood, taken in connection with sensitization to the hapten diphenylcyclopropenone (DPC). The sequence derives from a woman between 45 and 60 years old with alopecia areata. Some clones in this sample may be carry-over from other donors' samples. The CDR3 is CASSLSGGGLEQYF. The CDR3 DNA follows: TGTGCCAGCAGTTTATCCGGGGGAGGGCTCGAGCAGTACTTC.